Below, one T cell receptor beta chain is given with its context. What it binds is unknown. This record belongs to a study of T cells expressing NK-cell markers. Study in general: Cells sorted as CD3+CD56+NKG2C+, CD3+CD56+NKG2C- and CD3+CD56-NKG2C+ T cells supplied the TCR beta repertoires.

Study outcomes and limitations: HCMV specificity of expanded NKG2C+ T cell clones remained unclear.

TCRdb reanalyzed the 5' RACE reads, giving one entry per CDR3 protein sequence and no DNA. The sample is made up of thousands of distinct CDR3 sequences, and the top ten hold roughly 60% of it. CDR3 length equals 17 residues. Germline CDR1 SGHAT, CDR2 FQNNGV. This sequence joins TRBV11-2 and TRBJ2-3; TCRdb lists TRBD2, though no DNA is available to test this call. This sequence was found in a man younger than 35 in good health. Sequencing used blood T cells: a sorted CD56 or NKG2C T cell subset, CD4+ or CD8+ T cells, or bulk PBMC T cells (not recorded which). The CDR3: CASSRLLANHKRDTQYF. Supplemented by reference TRBV11-2 and TRBJ2-3, the full variable domain reads EAGVAQSPRYKIIEKRQSVAFWCNPISGHATLYWYQQILGQGPKLLIQFQNNGVVDDSQLPKDRFSAERLKGVDSTLKIQPAKLEDSAVYLCASSRLLANHKRDTQYFGPGTRLTVL.